What follows describes a single TCR beta chain. The CDR3 spans 15 residues. The germline CDR1 and CDR2 sequences are LNHDA and SQIVND (reference sequence). V lost 3 bases, J lost 9 bases, and 5 bases stayed unmatched. The record originates from a study of blood T cell repertoires in COVID-19. About the study: PBMCs, B-cell-depleted T cells, or T cells were the source of the cDNA or gDNA that made up the material.

The data were produced by immunoSEQ multiplex PCR, yet TCRdb's version contains in-frame clones alone and is incomplete. The sample carries about 200,000 clones, just under 90% recorded once. The TCR originated in a woman aged 25 to 45 with acute COVID-19. Sequencing input: PBMCs or T cells enriched from blood (not recorded which). The rearrangement joins TRBV19 to TRBJ2-1, with 13 bases aligning to TRBD2. The CDR3 bases are TGTGCCAGTAGTATTACTAGCGGGGGGGCCAGTGAGCAGTTCTTC. It specifies CASSITSGGASEQFF.